The 21 T cell receptor beta chains below come from one sample, sequenced in a study of CD8+ T cells in alopecia areata. As to treatment: oral pan-JAK inhibitor, 5-10 mg twice daily. Sequencing used cDNA as its template, made by extracting RNA and reverse transcribing it. This table comes from immunoSEQ multiplex PCR, and its TCRdb copy is limited to in-frame clones, with some not included. The data contain some 96,000 clones, 60% to 65% of them singletons. The starting material was CD8+ T cells sorted from blood, obtained at week 4, from a patient treated with tofacitinib. These receptors were obtained from a human donor with alopecia areata.

The genes are TRBV7-9 and TRBJ2-7; D not resolved. The CDR3 has 13 residues. Trimming took 1 base from V and 0 from J, leaving 4 bases between them. The germline V gene has CDR1 SEHNR and CDR2 FQNEAQ (reference sequence). This CDR3 is CASSLESSYEQYF. In nucleotides, the CDR3 is TGTGCCAGCAGCTTAGAGAGCTCCTACGAGCAGTACTTC.

The gene calls are TRBV4-3 and TRBJ2-2; 10 bases line up with TRBD2. CDR3 length: 19 amino acids. Germline trimming cut 1 base from V and 3 bases from J; bases unmatched to any gene: 11. Germline CDR1 is LGHNA and CDR2 is YSLEER. The CDR3 bases are TGCGCCAGCAGCCAAGTTTCTAGCGGGGGATTCACGGACACCGGGGAGCTGTTTTTT. Protein: CASSQVSSGGFTDTGELFF.

This clone came up a few times. V usage is TRBV27 and J usage is TRBJ1-5, with D possibly matching TRBD1 (5 bases). Trimming shortened V by 3 bases and J by 5 bases, and 8 bases separated the two germline ends. Per germline, CDR1 MNHEY and CDR2 SMNVEV (reference sequence). There are 13 residues in the CDR3. The CDR3 coding sequence is TGTGCCAGCAGTTTGGTAGGGGATCAGCCCCAGCATTTT. Translation gives CASSLVGDQPQHF.

This sequence joins TRBV7-9 and TRBJ2-2, with 12 nucleotides matching TRBD2. Trimming cost V 6 bases and J 0 bases; bases outside gene matches: 5. Germline lookup yields CDR1 SEHNR and CDR2 FQNEAQ (reference sequence). The CDR3 has 17 amino acids. CDR3: CASSQGLAGTNTGELFF. The CDR3 region has the DNA TGTGCCAGCAGTCAAGGACTAGCGGGAACGAACACCGGGGAGCTGTTTTTT.

The J gene is TRBJ2-5, the V gene TRBV4-3; the D is unclear. The germline gives CDR1 LGHNA, CDR2 YSLEER. With 0 bases removed from V and 2 bases from J, the gap between germline ends came to 10 bases. The CDR3 sequence is 15 residues long. DNA of the CDR3: TGCGCCAGCAGCCAAGATTCCGATAGGCAAGAGACCCAGTACTTC. It translates to CASSQDSDRQETQYF.

The chain carries TRBV5-4 and TRBJ1-2; weak D call: TRBD1 (6 bases). The CDR3 spans 14 residues. The germline CDR1 and CDR2 sequences are SGHNT and YYREEE (reference sequence). Deletions cut 0 bases from V and 6 bases from J, with 12 bases between. The CDR3 loop reads CASSLAGGADGYTF. As DNA, the CDR3 is TGTGCCAGCAGCTTGGCGGGGGGGGCTGATGGCTACACCTTC.

The CDR3 coding sequence is TGCAGCGTTGTAAGAGGCTTTTCGGAGGGCCCCGAGACCCAGTACTTC. Its protein product is CSVVRGFSEGPETQYF. The chain is built from TRBV29-1 and TRBJ2-5; possibly TRBD2 for D (6 bases). Germline lookup yields CDR1 SQVTM and CDR2 ANQGSEA. V lost 4 bases, J lost 5 bases, and 23 bases lay in between. The CDR3 length is 16 residues. The full variable domain, its missing parts supplied by reference TRBV29-1 and TRBJ2-5, is SAVISQKPSRDICQRGTSLTIQCQVDSQVTMMFWYRQQPGQSLTLIATANQGSEATYESGFVIDKFPISRPNLTFSTLTVSNMSPEDSSIYLCSVVRGFSEGPETQYFGPGTRLLVL.

The rearrangement joins TRBV7-6 to TRBJ2-7; the match to TRBD2 covers 8 bases. The CDR3 is 18 residues long. The germline CDR1 and CDR2 sequences are SGHVS and FNYEAQ. J lost 0 bases, V lost 2 bases, and 12 bases had no gene match. The CDR3 here is CASSLLASTGGSSYEQYF. Written as DNA, the CDR3 is TGTGCCAGCAGCTTACTGGCGTCGACGGGGGGGAGCTCCTACGAGCAGTACTTC.

The chain is built from TRBV6-5 and TRBJ1-5; D gene unclear. Between the trimmed V and J ends, which lost 6 bases and 6 bases, there was a span of 15 bases. This CDR3 is built from 14 residues. CDR1 is MNHEY, CDR2 SVGAGI, per germline. CDR3 sequence: CASSENPRSQPQHF. CDR3 DNA sequence: TGTGCCAGCAGCGAAAACCCAAGAAGTCAGCCCCAGCATTTT.

CDR3 loop: CASSLVGDAYEQYF. In nucleotides, the CDR3 is TGCGCCAGCAGCTTGGTTGGTGATGCCTACGAGCAGTACTTC. This rearrangement joins TRBV5-1 to TRBJ2-7; D gene unclear. Trimming removed 0 bases from V and 2 bases from J, with 9 bases in between. The CDR3 runs to 14 residues. Germline CDR1 SGHRS, CDR2 YFSETQ.

A note on this clone: Given a much more abundant clone one base away, this may be a read error. The J gene is TRBJ2-1, the V gene TRBV9; TRBD1 or TRBD2 may be the D gene (5 bases each). Germline CDR1 reads SGDLS; CDR2 reads YYNGEE. The CDR3 runs 16 residues. As DNA, the CDR3 is TGTGCCAGCGGCGTCGGTCGTGGGGACGCCTACAATGAGCAGTTCTTC. Protein product: CASGVGRGDAYNEQFF.

The chain has TRBV7-9 and TRBJ1-4; D gene uncertain. Trimming stripped 5 bases from V and 7 bases from J, with 17 bases between. This CDR3 comprises 15 residues. Germline CDR1 SEHNR, CDR2 FQNEAQ (reference sequence). The CDR3 loop reads CASSASLEGGEKLFF. CDR3 bases: TGTGCCAGCAGCGCTTCATTGGAGGGCGGTGAAAAACTGTTTTTT.

This clone appeared a few times. V and J are TRBV18 and TRBJ2-7; D gene unclear. Between the trimmed V and J ends, which lost 2 bases and 5 bases, there was a span of 16 bases. The germline V gene has CDR1 KGHSH and CDR2 LQKENI. This CDR3 region has 15 residues. Here the CDR3 reads CASSPYPPLAHEQYF. CDR3 coding DNA: TGTGCCAGCTCACCATATCCGCCGTTGGCCCACGAGCAGTACTTC.

The rearrangement joins TRBV7-6 to TRBJ2-3; D is possibly TRBD2 (5 bases). V was clipped by 3 bases and J by 0 bases, with 10 bases between them. This CDR3 has 15 residues. The germline CDR1 and CDR2 sequences are SGHVS and FNYEAQ. CDR3 sequence: CASSFGAESTDTQYF. CDR3 coding DNA: TGTGCCAGCAGCTTCGGAGCGGAAAGCACAGATACGCAGTATTTT. Combining the CDR3 with reference TRBV7-6 and TRBJ2-3 gives the whole variable domain GAGVSQSPRYKVTKRGQDVALRCDPISGHVSLYWYRQALGQGPEFLTYFNYEAQQDKSGLPNDRFSAERPEGSISTLTIQRTEQRDSAMYRCASSFGAESTDTQYFGPGTRLTVL.

This clone was seen a few times. J is TRBJ1-2 and V is TRBV18; no firm D call. The V end was cut by 3 bases, the J end by 8 bases, with 16 bases between. The CDR3 has 14 amino acids. Germline V gene lookup returns CDR1 KGHSH and CDR2 LQKENI. The CDR3 loop reads CASSPPDWSEGYTF. CDR3 nucleotide sequence: TGTGCCAGCTCACCGCCAGATTGGTCAGAAGGCTACACCTTC. The full variable domain, rest sourced from reference TRBV18 and TRBJ1-2, is NAGVMQNPRHLVRRRGQEARLRCSPMKGHSHVYWYRQLPEEGLKFMVYLQKENIIDESGMPKERFSAEFPKEGPSILRIQQVVRGDSAAYFCASSPPDWSEGYTFGSGTRLTVV.

The chain has TRBV7-9 and TRBJ2-6; no clear D. The germline V gene encodes CDR1 SEHNR and CDR2 FQNEAQ (reference sequence). CDR3 length: 16 amino acids. The V and J ends lost 4 bases and 4 bases respectively, with 14 bases between them. The CDR3 DNA reads as TGTGCCAGCAGCTCGACCGCACGATCCGGGGCCAACGTCCTGACTTTC. Protein: CASSSTARSGANVLTF.

This clone came up a few times. V gene TRBV4-1 combines with J gene TRBJ2-3; D gene unclear. The CDR3 loop spans 16 amino acids. Trimming stripped 2 bases from V and 2 bases from J, with 14 bases between. Germline-derived CDR1 and CDR2 are MGHRA and YSYEKL. CDR3 sequence: CASSQPLVGFTDTQYF. CDR3 bases: TGCGCCAGCAGCCAACCCCTTGTGGGTTTCACAGATACGCAGTATTTT.

This sequence joins TRBV5-6 and TRBJ2-7, with D possibly matching TRBD2 (6 bases). V lost 2 bases and J 6 bases, leaving 9 bases between the germline ends. The germline CDR1 and CDR2 sequences are SGHDT and YYEEEE. The CDR3 is 12 amino acids. CDR3 region: CASSLPGLEQYF. DNA of the CDR3: TGTGCCAGCAGCTTACCGGGACTCGAGCAGTACTTC.

This chain uses TRBV7-9 with TRBJ1-6; D ambiguous. CDR1 SEHNR and CDR2 FQNEAQ come from the germline V gene (reference sequence). The CDR3 is 14 residues long. The V end lost 4 bases, the J end lost 7 bases, and 11 bases lay between the germline ends. CDR3 sequence (DNA): TGTGCCAGCAGCTCTACCAGGTCAAATTCACCCCTCCACTTT. Encoded protein: CASSSTRSNSPLHF.

This chain links TRBV27 with TRBJ2-7; TRBD1 matches 7 bases. CDR3 size: 12 residues. Germline V gene data show CDR1 as MNHEY and CDR2 as SMNVEV (reference sequence). Unmatched junction bases numbered 1, after V lost 6 bases and J lost 2 bases. CDR3 DNA sequence: TGTGCCAGCAGACAGGGGACCTACGAGCAGTACTTC. Translated, it gives CASRQGTYEQYF.

In its sample, this clone was seen a few times. The chain couples TRBV27 to TRBJ2-1; D might be TRBD1 or TRBD2, each matching 6 bases. The CDR3 runs to 14 residues. Per the germline V gene, CDR1 is MNHEY and CDR2 is SMNVEV (reference sequence). Deletions cut 2 bases from V and 5 bases from J, with 10 bases between. CDR3 loop: CASSLRGHNNEQFF. CDR3 DNA: TGTGCCAGCAGTTTACGGGGGCACAACAATGAGCAGTTCTTC.